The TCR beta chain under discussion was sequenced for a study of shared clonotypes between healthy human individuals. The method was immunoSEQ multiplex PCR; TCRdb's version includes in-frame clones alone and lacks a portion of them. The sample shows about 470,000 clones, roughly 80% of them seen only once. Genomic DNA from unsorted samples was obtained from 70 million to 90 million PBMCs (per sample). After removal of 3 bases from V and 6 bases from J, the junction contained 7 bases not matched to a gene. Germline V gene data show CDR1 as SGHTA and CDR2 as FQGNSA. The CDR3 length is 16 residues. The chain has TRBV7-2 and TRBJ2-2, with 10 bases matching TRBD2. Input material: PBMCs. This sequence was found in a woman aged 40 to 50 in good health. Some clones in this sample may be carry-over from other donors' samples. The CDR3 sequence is CASSFTAGGYAGELFF. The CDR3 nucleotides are TGTGCCAGCAGCTTTACAGCGGGAGGGTACGCCGGGGAGCTGTTTTTT.